These 32 T cell receptor beta chains originate from one sample sequenced in a study of cytomegalovirus exposure and HLA in healthy donors. The PCR ran on 60 Vbeta and 13 Jbeta primers. The data were produced by immunoSEQ multiplex PCR, yet TCRdb's version contains in-frame clones alone and is incomplete. The sample carries 150,000 or so clones, nearly 80% recorded once. The sequenced material came from PBMCs. The receptors derive from a woman between 40 and 50 years old in good health and CMV-seronegative.

The chain combines TRBV4-2 with TRBJ2-1, with TRBD1 as a possible D gene (5 bases). The CDR3 runs 13 residues. Trimming left V 4 bases short and J 8 bases short, with 12 bases between. Germline V lookup: CDR1 LGHNA, CDR2 YNFKEQ. DNA for the CDR3: TGTGCCAGCAGCCGAACCCAAGGGGATGAGCAGTTCTTC. Encoded protein: CASSRTQGDEQFF.

The chain recombines TRBV4-1 with TRBJ2-1; 8 bases map to TRBD2. There are 16 residues in the CDR3. Germline V gives CDR1 MGHRA, CDR2 YSYEKL. The J segment lost 0 bases and the V segment lost 2 bases, leaving 3 bases of the junction unmatched. The CDR3 DNA sequence: TGCGCCAGCAGCCAAAGAAGCGGGAGCTCCTACAATGAGCAGTTCTTC. Its protein product is CASSQRSGSSYNEQFF.

This clone occurred a few times. V gene TRBV7-3 combines with J gene TRBJ2-1; TRBD1 might be the D (8 bases). The ends were cut back, 4 bases at V and 2 bases at J, with 15 bases in the middle. This CDR3 has 16 amino acids. Germline V lookup: CDR1 SGHTA, CDR2 FQGTGA. The CDR3 DNA reads TGTGCCAGCAGCTCCCAGGGGGCGGGAGCCTACAATGAGCAGTTCTTC. Encoded protein: CASSSQGAGAYNEQFF.

The chain combines TRBV5-4 with TRBJ2-7; 7 bases line up with TRBD2. Germline CDR1 and CDR2: SGHNT and YYREEE (reference sequence). The CDR3 loop spans 15 amino acids. V shed 4 bases and J 5 bases; nucleotides not matched to a gene: 12. The CDR3 loop is CASSRDPTSFDEQYF. CDR3 nucleotide sequence: TGTGCCAGCAGCCGGGACCCGACTAGCTTCGACGAGCAGTACTTC.

The J gene is TRBJ1-5, the V gene TRBV12-1; the table's D call, TRBD1, was not checked against the DNA. TRBV12-1 is marked as a pseudogene. The CDR3 runs 17 residues. CDR3 sequence: CASPRDRGGYSNQPQHF. The CDR3 coding sequence is TGTGCCAGTCCCCGTGACAGGGGGGGGTATAGCAATCAGCCCCAGCATTTT.

This chain uses TRBV18 with TRBJ1-1; 10 bases are shared with TRBD1. Germline values: CDR1 KGHSH, CDR2 LQKENI. Losses at the gene ends were 3 bases for V and 7 bases for J; bases not matched to a gene: 5. CDR3 size: 14 residues. The CDR3 region is CASSPGQGDSEAFF. Written as DNA, the CDR3 is TGTGCCAGCTCACCCGGACAGGGGGATAGTGAAGCTTTCTTT. The variable domain in full, with the rest retrieved from reference TRBV18 and TRBJ1-1, is NAGVMQNPRHLVRRRGQEARLRCSPMKGHSHVYWYRQLPEEGLKFMVYLQKENIIDESGMPKERFSAEFPKEGPSILRIQQVVRGDSAAYFCASSPGQGDSEAFFGQGTRLTVV.

This clone occurred a few times. This chain uses TRBV4-3 with TRBJ2-1; possibly TRBD2 for D (5 bases). The CDR3 length is 15 residues. Trimming removed 0 bases at V and 7 bases at J, with 13 bases between. Germline CDR1 LGHNA, CDR2 YSLEER. The CDR3: CASSQEGGLSNEQFF. The CDR3 DNA reads as TGCGCCAGCAGCCAAGAGGGTGGACTTTCTAATGAGCAGTTCTTC.

This clone was detected once. The V call is TRBV5-1, the J call TRBJ1-2; the match to TRBD1 covers 12 bases. The CDR3 loop spans 16 amino acids. CDR1 and CDR2 (germline): SGHRS, YFSETQ. After removal of 0 bases from V and 8 bases from J, the junction contained 8 bases not matched to a gene. The CDR3 reads CASSLDGTGGAGGYTF. The CDR3 coding sequence is TGCGCCAGCAGCTTGGACGGGACAGGGGGCGCGGGGGGCTACACCTTC.

The chain couples TRBV2 to TRBJ2-1; 7 nucleotides align to TRBD2. After removal of 5 bases from V and 8 bases from J, the junction contained 6 bases not matched to a gene. In germline, CDR1 is SNHLY, CDR2 FYNNEI. This CDR3 has 13 residues. This CDR3 is CASSRTRDDEQFF. The CDR3 coding sequence is TGTGCCAGCAGTCGGACTAGGGACGATGAGCAGTTCTTC.

The chain combines TRBV5-4 with TRBJ2-7; 8 nucleotides align to TRBD2. V was clipped by 3 bases and J by 4 bases; unmatched bases: 9. This CDR3 has 15 amino acids. Germline V lookup: CDR1 SGHNT, CDR2 YYREEE (reference sequence). The DNA for the CDR3 is TGTGCCAGCAGCTGGGGGGGTAGCGGGGCTTACGAGCAGTACTTC. Protein: CASSWGGSGAYEQYF. Drawing the rest from reference TRBV5-4 and TRBJ2-7, the complete variable domain is ETGVTQSPTHLIKTRGQQVTLRCSSQSGHNTVSWYQQALGQGPQFIFQYYREEENGRGNFPPRFSGLQFPNYSSELNVNALELDDSALYLCASSWGGSGAYEQYFGPGTRLTVT.

This chain connects TRBV19 to TRBJ1-2; D possibly corresponds to TRBD1 (6 bases). From germline, CDR1 is LNHDA and CDR2 SQIVND (reference sequence). The ends were cut back, 5 bases at V and 6 bases at J, with 16 bases in the middle. CDR3 length equals 14 residues. The CDR3: CASSPLPDRDGYTF. The CDR3 bases are TGTGCCAGTAGTCCCCTTCCGGACAGAGATGGCTACACCTTC.

This chain uses TRBV5-4 with TRBJ2-5, with a tentative D call TRBD1 (6 bases). The end of the DNA is better explained by TRBJ2-7, so the J call may be wrong. This CDR3 has 13 residues. The germline gives CDR1 SGHNT, CDR2 YYREEE (reference sequence). CDR3 protein: CASSLGGGYEQYF. CDR3 bases: TGTGCCAGCAGCTTGGGAGGGGGCTACGAGCAGTACTTC.

The chain carries TRBV5-5 and TRBJ1-5; D possibly corresponds to TRBD1 (6 bases). Looked up from germline, CDR1 is SGHKS and CDR2 is YYEKEE (reference sequence). V was shortened by 0 bases and J by 4 bases, with 11 bases between the two germline ends. The CDR3 spans 15 residues. The CDR3 nucleotides read TGTGCCAGCAGCTTGGCCGGACAGTCGAATCAGCCCCAGCATTTT. Translating gives CASSLAGQSNQPQHF.

A few counts support this clone. This sequence joins TRBV12-5 and TRBJ2-7; a possible D gene is TRBD1 (5 bases). V dropped 3 bases and J dropped 6 bases, with 15 bases sitting between them. CDR1 and CDR2 (germline): LGHNT, FRNRAP. The CDR3 spans 14 residues. The CDR3 nucleotides are TGTGCTAGTGGTTTAGGGGTCGAGGACGCCGAGCAGTACTTC. This encodes CASGLGVEDAEQYF. Based on the CDR3 plus reference TRBV12-5 and TRBJ2-7, the full variable domain is DARVTQTPRHKVTEMGQEVTMRCQPILGHNTVFWYRQTMMQGLELLAYFRNRAPLDDSGMPKDRFSAEMPDATLATLKIQPSEPRDSAVYFCASGLGVEDAEQYFGPGTRLTVT.

The chain couples TRBV2 to TRBJ2-5, with 9 bases lining up with TRBD2. Germline V gene data show CDR1 as SNHLY and CDR2 as FYNNEI. This CDR3 comprises 16 residues. Unmatched junction bases numbered 10, after V lost 5 bases and J lost 3 bases. CDR3 amino acids: CASSPKLRLAEETQYF. DNA of the CDR3: TGTGCCAGCAGTCCAAAGCTCCGACTAGCGGAAGAGACCCAGTACTTC.

J is TRBJ2-1 and V is TRBV2; TRBD2 aligns across 13 bases. This CDR3 spans 15 amino acids. In germline, CDR1 is SNHLY, CDR2 FYNNEI. Germline trimming cut 5 bases from V and 6 bases from J; bases unmatched to any gene: 4. Here the CDR3 DNA reads TGTGCCAGCAGTCTCCGACTAGCGGGAGGCAATGAGCAGTTCTTC. Its translation: CASSLRLAGGNEQFF.

The gene calls are TRBV5-3 and TRBJ1-5; 9 nucleotides align to TRBD1. TRBV5-3 is reported as an ORF; its role is uncertain. The junction had 4 bases not matched to a gene; V was cut back by 7 bases and J by 5 bases. CDR3 length equals 13 residues. In nucleotides, the CDR3 is TGTGCCAGAGGTGACAGGGGGGATCAGCCCCAGCATTTT. This sequence encodes CARGDRGDQPQHF.

The chain is built from TRBV9 and TRBJ2-5; TRBD2 agrees at 8 bases. Trimming cost V 5 bases and J 1 base; bases outside gene matches: 10. The CDR3 is 16 residues long. Per the germline V gene, CDR1 is SGDLS and CDR2 is YYNGEE. The CDR3 sequence is CASSGGAGGSQETQYF. DNA for the CDR3: TGTGCCAGCAGTGGCGGTGCGGGAGGAAGCCAAGAGACCCAGTACTTC.

This clone occurred once. The chain employs TRBV2 and TRBJ2-1; 8 bases fit TRBD2. The junction had 9 bases not matched to a gene; V was cut back by 7 bases and J by 4 bases. Per germline, CDR1 SNHLY and CDR2 FYNNEI. The CDR3 is made up of 15 amino acids. The CDR3 nucleotides are TGTGCCAGCAAGTCCGGAGCGGGAGCGTACAATGAGCAGTTCTTC. Translating gives CASKSGAGAYNEQFF.

This chain joins TRBV5-1 and TRBJ1-1; the D is unclear. This CDR3 region has 11 residues. The V and J ends lost 3 bases and 4 bases respectively, with 4 bases between them. Per germline, CDR1 SGHRS and CDR2 YFSETQ. CDR3 amino acids: CASSSPTEAFF. In nucleotides, the CDR3 is TGCGCCAGCAGCTCTCCCACTGAAGCTTTCTTT.

The chain recombines TRBV7-3 with TRBJ2-3; weak D call: TRBD2 (6 bases). Trimming pared 2 bases from V and 3 bases from J, leaving 12 bases between. This CDR3 is built from 15 residues. Germline CDR1 and CDR2: SGHTA and FQGTGA. CDR3 protein: CASSLGKGLTDTQYF. The CDR3 nucleotides read TGTGCCAGCAGCTTAGGAAAAGGACTAACAGATACGCAGTATTTT.

This clone was detected only once. The chain recombines TRBV7-9 with TRBJ2-7; a weak D match, TRBD2 (5 bases). V was pared by 7 bases and J by 6 bases, with 13 bases between. Germline assignment: CDR1 SEHNR and CDR2 FQNEAQ (reference sequence). The CDR3 runs 12 residues. The CDR3 DNA reads as TGTGCCAGCACCGAATACGCGGGCGAGCAGTACTTC. This gives the protein CASTEYAGEQYF.

The V call is TRBV4-2, the J call TRBJ2-7; possibly TRBD2 for D (6 bases). This CDR3 is 18 amino acids long. V lost 1 base, J lost 7 bases, and 26 bases lay in between. Germline lookup yields CDR1 LGHNA and CDR2 YNFKEQ. CDR3 sequence reads: CASSQGGLVQLGAGEQYF. In DNA, the CDR3 is TGTGCCAGCAGCCAAGGGGGCTTAGTTCAACTAGGGGCGGGAGAGCAGTACTTC.

This chain uses TRBV4-2 with TRBJ2-5, with 9 nucleotides matching TRBD2. The DNA end is more similar to TRBJ2-7, so the J call may be wrong. The V gene's germline CDR1 is LGHNA and CDR2 YNFKEQ. The CDR3 extends over 15 amino acids. The CDR3 here is CASSHIAGEPYEQYF. Written as DNA, the CDR3 is TGTGCCAGCAGCCATATAGCGGGGGAACCCTACGAGCAGTACTTC.

This sequence joins TRBV7-2 and TRBJ2-3; D may be TRBD2 (6 bases). The length of the CDR3 is 17 residues. Trimming pared 1 base from V and 2 bases from J, leaving 16 bases between. From germline, CDR1 is SGHTA and CDR2 FQGNSA. This chain's CDR3 is CASSLGLGLRTTDTQYF. Here the CDR3 DNA reads TGTGCCAGCAGCTTAGGTTTGGGACTGAGAACCACAGATACGCAGTATTTT.

The chain uses TRBV6-5 and TRBJ2-7, with a tentative D call TRBD1 (5 bases). With 2 bases removed from V and 1 base from J, the gap between germline ends came to 9 bases. CDR3 length: 14 residues. In germline, CDR1 is MNHEY, CDR2 SVGAGI. CDR3 amino acids: CASSYGPGSYEQYF. CDR3 bases: TGTGCCAGCAGTTACGGGCCAGGGTCCTACGAGCAGTACTTC.

The chain recombines TRBV7-9 with TRBJ1-1; a possible D gene is TRBD1 (5 bases). This CDR3 spans 13 amino acids. CDR1 is SEHNR, CDR2 FQNEAQ, per germline (reference sequence). Between the trimmed V and J ends, which lost 6 bases and 3 bases, there was a span of 11 bases. CDR3 coding DNA: TGTGCCAGCAGGACCCTAGGGGACACTGAAGCTTTCTTT. Amino acids: CASRTLGDTEAFF.

The gene calls are TRBV6-4 and TRBJ2-2; perhaps TRBD2 as D (6 bases). The CDR3 extends over 13 amino acids. Germline CDR1 reads MRHNA; CDR2 reads SNTAGT. Trimming shortened V by 5 bases and J by 5 bases, and 9 bases separated the two germline ends. The CDR3 DNA sequence: TGTGCCAGCAGTCCTAGCGTTACCGGGGAGCTGTTTTTT. Amino acids: CASSPSVTGELFF.

This chain links TRBV7-2 with TRBJ2-3; 7 bases are a match to TRBD2. V shed 1 base, J shed 3 bases, and the junction held 4 bases outside the gene matches. Germline V gene lookup returns CDR1 SGHTA and CDR2 FQGNSA. This CDR3 is built from 15 residues. The CDR3 region has the DNA TGTGCCAGCAGCTTAGGCGGGAGCCGGACAGATACGCAGTATTTT. It yields the protein CASSLGGSRTDTQYF.

This sequence joins TRBV14 and TRBJ1-3; tentatively, D is TRBD1 (6 bases). The germline V gene has CDR1 SGHDN and CDR2 FVKESK. The V gene lost 0 bases and the J gene lost 2 bases, with 11 bases spanning the gap. This CDR3 spans 16 amino acids. The CDR3 loop is CASSQDIGTTGNTIYF. The DNA for the CDR3 is TGTGCCAGCAGCCAAGATATCGGGACAACTGGAAACACCATATATTTT.

Of note for this clone: The junction departs from germline at one end; a sequencing error may be responsible. J is TRBJ2-6 and V is TRBV19; D may be TRBD1 (5 bases). The V gene's germline CDR1 is LNHDA and CDR2 SQIVND (reference sequence). This CDR3 spans 16 amino acids. CDR3 region: CASRPGGSSGANGLTF. The CDR3 DNA reads as TGTGCCAGTAGGCCGGGCGGAAGCTCTGGGGCCAACGGCCTGACTTTC.

The rearrangement uses TRBV7-9 and TRBJ2-2, with D unresolved. Per the germline V gene, CDR1 is SEHNR and CDR2 is FQNEAQ (reference sequence). Trimming took off 1 base at V and 5 bases at J, with 11 bases between the two ends. There are 15 residues in the CDR3. As DNA, the CDR3 is TGTGCCAGCAGCTTAGAAACAGAAAGAACCGGGGAGCTGTTTTTT. Translating it yields CASSLETERTGELFF.